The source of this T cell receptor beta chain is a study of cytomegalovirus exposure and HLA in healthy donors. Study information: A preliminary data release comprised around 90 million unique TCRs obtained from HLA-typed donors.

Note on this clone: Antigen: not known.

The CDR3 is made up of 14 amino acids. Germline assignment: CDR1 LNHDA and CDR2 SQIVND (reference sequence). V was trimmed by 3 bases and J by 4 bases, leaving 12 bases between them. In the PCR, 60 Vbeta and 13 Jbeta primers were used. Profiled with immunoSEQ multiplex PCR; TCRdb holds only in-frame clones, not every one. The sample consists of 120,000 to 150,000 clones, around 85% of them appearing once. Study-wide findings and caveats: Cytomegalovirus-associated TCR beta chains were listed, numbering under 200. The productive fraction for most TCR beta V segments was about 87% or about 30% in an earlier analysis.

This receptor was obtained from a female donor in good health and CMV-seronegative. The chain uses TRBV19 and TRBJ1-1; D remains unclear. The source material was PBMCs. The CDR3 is CASSIDQALTEAFF. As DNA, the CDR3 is TGTGCCAGTAGTATCGACCAGGCCCTCACTGAAGCTTTCTTT.